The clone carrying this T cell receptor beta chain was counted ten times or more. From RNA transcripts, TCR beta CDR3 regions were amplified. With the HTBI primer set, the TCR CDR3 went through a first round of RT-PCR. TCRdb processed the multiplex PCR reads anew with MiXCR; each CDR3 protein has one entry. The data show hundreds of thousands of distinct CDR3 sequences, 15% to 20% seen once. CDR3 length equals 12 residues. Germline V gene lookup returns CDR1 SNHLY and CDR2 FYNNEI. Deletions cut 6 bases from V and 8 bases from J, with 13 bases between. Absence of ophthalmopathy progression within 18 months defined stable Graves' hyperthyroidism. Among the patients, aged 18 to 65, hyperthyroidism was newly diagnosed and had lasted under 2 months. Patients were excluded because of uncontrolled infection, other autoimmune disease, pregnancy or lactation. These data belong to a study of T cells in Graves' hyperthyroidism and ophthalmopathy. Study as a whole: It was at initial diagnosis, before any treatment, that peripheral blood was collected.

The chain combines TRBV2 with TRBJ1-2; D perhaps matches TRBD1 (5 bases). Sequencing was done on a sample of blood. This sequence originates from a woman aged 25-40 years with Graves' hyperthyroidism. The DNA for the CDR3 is TGTGCCAGCAGCCCAGGGTGGGGGGGCTACACCTTC. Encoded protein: CASSPGWGGYTF. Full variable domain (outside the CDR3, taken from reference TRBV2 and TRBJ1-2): EPEVTQTPSHQVTQMGQEVILRCVPISNHLYFYWYRQILGQKVEFLVSFYNNEISEKSEIFDDQFSVERPDGSNFTLKIRSTKLEDSAMYFCASSPGWGGYTFGSGTRLTVV.